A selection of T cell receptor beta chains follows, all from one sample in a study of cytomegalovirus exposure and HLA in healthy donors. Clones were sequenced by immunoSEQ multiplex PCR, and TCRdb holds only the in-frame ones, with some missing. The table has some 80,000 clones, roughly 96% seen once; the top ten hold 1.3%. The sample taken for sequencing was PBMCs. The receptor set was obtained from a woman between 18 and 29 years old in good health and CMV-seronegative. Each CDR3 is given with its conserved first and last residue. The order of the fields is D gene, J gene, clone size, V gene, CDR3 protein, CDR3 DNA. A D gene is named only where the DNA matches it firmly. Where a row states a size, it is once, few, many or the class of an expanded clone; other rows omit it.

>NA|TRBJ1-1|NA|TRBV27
CASSDRPVTEAFF
TGTGCCAGCAGTGATCGTCCGGTAACTGAAGCTTTCTTT
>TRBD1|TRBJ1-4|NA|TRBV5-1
CASSAWTGGEGKLFF
TGCGCCAGCAGCGCCTGGACAGGGGGCGAGGGAAAACTGTTTTTT
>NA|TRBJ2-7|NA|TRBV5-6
CASSPGPSSSYEQYF
TGTGCCAGCAGCCCTGGGCCCTCGAGCTCCTACGAGCAGTACTTC
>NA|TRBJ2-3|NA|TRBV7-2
CASSYRLADTQYF
TGTGCCAGCAGCTATAGATTAGCAGATACGCAGTATTTT
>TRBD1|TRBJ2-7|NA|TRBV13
CASRGTGDYEQYF
TGTGCCAGCCGGGGGACAGGGGACTACGAGCAGTACTTC
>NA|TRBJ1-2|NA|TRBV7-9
CASSVARDNGYTF
TGTGCCAGCAGCGTGGCCCGGGACAATGGCTACACCTTC
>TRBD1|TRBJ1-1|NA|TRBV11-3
CASSSGQGRAFF
TGTGCCAGCAGCTCGGGACAGGGTCGCGCTTTCTTT
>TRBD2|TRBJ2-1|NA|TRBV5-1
CASSRPRLAGGDYNEQFF
TGCGCCAGCAGCCGTCCCCGACTAGCGGGAGGGGACTACAATGAGCAGTTCTTC
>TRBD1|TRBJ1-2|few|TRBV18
CASSPTVGQGGGYTF
TGTGCCAGCTCACCCACCGTCGGACAGGGAGGTGGCTACACCTTC
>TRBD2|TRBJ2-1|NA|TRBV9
CASSTTGTSANNEQFF
TGTGCCAGCAGCACGACTGGGACTAGCGCCAACAATGAGCAGTTCTTC
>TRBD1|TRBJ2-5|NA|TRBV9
CASSLGTGRETQYF
TGTGCCAGCAGCCTCGGGACAGGGCGAGAGACCCAGTACTTC
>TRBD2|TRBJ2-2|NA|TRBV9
CASSVGPRLAGGTGELFF
TGTGCCAGCAGCGTAGGTCCCAGACTAGCGGGAGGGACCGGGGAGCTGTTTTTT
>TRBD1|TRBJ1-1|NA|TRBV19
CASSILPGQGPGTEAFF
TGTGCCAGTAGTATACTCCCGGGACAGGGACCAGGGACTGAAGCTTTCTTT
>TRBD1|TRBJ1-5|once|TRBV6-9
CASSYPGQGERGQPQHF
TGTGCCAGCAGTTACCCCGGACAGGGGGAGCGGGGTCAGCCCCAGCATTTT
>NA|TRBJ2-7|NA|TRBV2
CASSDFSTAYEQYF
TGTGCCAGCAGTGATTTTTCTACCGCCTACGAGCAGTACTTC
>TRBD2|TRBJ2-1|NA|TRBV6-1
CASSEFGGLAGYNEQFF
TGTGCCAGCAGTGAATTTGGGGGACTAGCGGGTTACAATGAGCAGTTCTTC
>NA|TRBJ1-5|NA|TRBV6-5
CASSQSGTGNQPQHF
TGTGCCAGCAGTCAATCAGGCACAGGCAATCAGCCCCAGCATTTT
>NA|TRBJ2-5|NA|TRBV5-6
CASSLAWVGSSQETQYF
TGTGCCAGCAGCTTGGCCTGGGTCGGGAGCAGCCAAGAGACCCAGTACTTC
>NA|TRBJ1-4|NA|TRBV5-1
CASSLTGMGTNEKLFF
TGCGCCAGCAGCTTGACAGGGATGGGAACTAATGAAAAACTGTTTTTT
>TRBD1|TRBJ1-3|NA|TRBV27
CASSPFQLTGQGDSGNTIYF
TGTGCCAGCAGTCCCTTCCAACTAACGGGACAGGGTGACTCTGGAAACACCATATATTTT
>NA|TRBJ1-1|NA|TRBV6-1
CASSEGSMNTEAFF
TGTGCCAGCAGTGAAGGAAGCATGAACACTGAAGCTTTCTTT
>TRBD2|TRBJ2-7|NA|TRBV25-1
CASSEWGLAGLEQYF
TGTGCCAGCAGTGAATGGGGACTAGCGGGATTGGAGCAGTACTTC
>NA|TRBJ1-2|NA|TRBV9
CASSLTENYGYTF
TGTGCCAGCAGCCTGACAGAGAACTATGGCTACACCTTC
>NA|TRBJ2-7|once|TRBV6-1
CASSVPGLRYEQYF
TGTGCCAGCAGCGTTCCGGGACTGAGATACGAGCAGTACTTC
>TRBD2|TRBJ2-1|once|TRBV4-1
CASSQAASGRDEQFF
TGCGCCAGCAGCCAAGCGGCTAGCGGGAGGGATGAGCAGTTCTTC
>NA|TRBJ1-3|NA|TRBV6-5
CASRSEGSGNTIYF
TGTGCCAGCAGAAGCGAAGGTTCTGGAAACACCATATATTTT
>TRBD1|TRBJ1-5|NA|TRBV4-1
CASSDRTGGQNYQPQHF
TGCGCCAGCAGCGACCGGACAGGGGGCCAAAACTATCAGCCCCAGCATTTT
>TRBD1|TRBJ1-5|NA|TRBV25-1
CASRQTGSNQPQHF
TGTGCCAGCAGACAGACAGGGTCCAATCAGCCCCAGCATTTT
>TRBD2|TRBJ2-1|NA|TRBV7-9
CASSPYGEAGGRGQFF
TGTGCCAGCAGCCCTTATGGGGAAGCGGGAGGGCGGGGACAGTTCTTC
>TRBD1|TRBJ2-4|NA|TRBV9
CASSIGTGGSPNIQYF
TGTGCCAGCAGCATCGGGACAGGGGGCTCTCCGAACATTCAGTACTTC
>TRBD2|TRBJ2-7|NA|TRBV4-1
CASSKPGTSVYEQYF
TGCGCCAGCAGCAAGCCCGGGACTAGCGTTTACGAGCAGTACTTC
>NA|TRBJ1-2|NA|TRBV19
CASSIGPVFDIDYGYTF
TGTGCCAGTAGTATCGGCCCAGTATTTGACATTGACTATGGCTACACCTTC
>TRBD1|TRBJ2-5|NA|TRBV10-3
CAISSREGTGGSEETQYF
TGTGCCATCAGTTCAAGGGAGGGGACAGGGGGGTCGGAAGAGACCCAGTACTTC
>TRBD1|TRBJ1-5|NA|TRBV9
CASSAGTGANQPQHF
TGTGCCAGCAGCGCCGGGACAGGAGCCAATCAGCCCCAGCATTTT
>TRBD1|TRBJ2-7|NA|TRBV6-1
CASRGQIYEQYF
TGTGCCAGCAGGGGACAGATCTACGAGCAGTACTTC